This passage covers 30 T cell receptor beta chains from one sample sequenced in a study of T cell responses to AZD1222 COVID-19 vaccine. Libraries were prepared by immunoSEQ multiplex PCR; TCRdb keeps only in-frame clonotypes and omits some of them. Of about 90,000 clones in the sample, 88% were seen once. Specimen: peripheral blood, collected on day 0 of AZD1222 vaccination. Receptor source: an adult in good health.

V usage is TRBV5-1 and J usage is TRBJ2-2; D is unresolved. There are 15 residues in the CDR3. Trimming took 2 bases from V and 6 from J, leaving 14 bases between them. The V gene's germline CDR1 is SGHRS and CDR2 YFSETQ. CDR3: CASSFSRDYAGELFF. CDR3 DNA sequence: TGCGCCAGCAGCTTTAGTAGGGATTACGCCGGGGAGCTGTTTTTT.

This clone was counted only a few times. The chain links TRBV6-6 to TRBJ2-7; tentatively, D is TRBD1 (6 bases). V lost 5 bases, J lost 0 bases, and 11 bases lay in between. The germline CDR1 and CDR2 sequences are MNHNY and SVGAGI (reference sequence). The CDR3 has 14 residues. This CDR3 reads CASSAGDLSYEQYF. DNA for the CDR3: TGTGCCAGCAGTGCAGGGGACCTCTCCTACGAGCAGTACTTC.

This sequence joins TRBV28 and TRBJ2-7; D gene uncertain. Germline V gives CDR1 MDHEN, CDR2 SYDVKM. This CDR3 has 10 amino acids. The V end lost 8 bases, the J end lost 3 bases, and 5 bases lay between the germline ends. Here the CDR3 DNA reads TGTGCCAGCGGAATCTACGAGCAGTACTTC. This encodes CASGIYEQYF.

This sequence joins TRBV11-1 and TRBJ2-2; D unresolved. V shed 5 bases and J shed 1 base, with 14 bases lying between them. Germline V gives CDR1 SGHAT, CDR2 FQDESV (reference sequence). The CDR3 sequence is 16 residues long. CDR3 protein: CASSPRTAMNTGELFF. Here the CDR3 DNA reads TGTGCCAGCAGCCCAAGGACGGCCATGAACACCGGGGAGCTGTTTTTT. Drawing the rest from reference TRBV11-1 and TRBJ2-2, the complete variable domain is EAEVAQSPRYKITEKSQAVAFWCDPISGHATLYWYRQILGQGPELLVQFQDESVVDDSQLPKDRFSAERLKGVDSTLKIQPAELGDSAMYLCASSPRTAMNTGELFFGEGSRLTVL.

V usage is TRBV9 and J usage is TRBJ2-3; tentative D call: TRBD2 (6 bases). There are 14 residues in the CDR3. Germline CDR1 SGDLS, CDR2 YYNGEE. The V end lost 0 bases, the J end lost 4 bases, and 9 bases lay between the germline ends. DNA of the CDR3: TGTGCCAGCAGCGTAGCGGGAGCCCCAGATACGCAGTATTTT. Protein product: CASSVAGAPDTQYF. Using reference TRBV9 and TRBJ2-3 for the parts outside the CDR3, the full variable domain is DSGVTQTPKHLITATGQRVTLRCSPRSGDLSVYWYQQSLDQGLQFLIQYYNGEERAKGNILERFSAQQFPDLHSELNLSSLELGDSALYFCASSVAGAPDTQYFGPGTRLTVL.

The J gene is TRBJ1-1, the V gene TRBV29-1; D gene uncertain. Trimming removed 5 bases from V and 0 bases from J, with 7 bases in between. Germline CDR1 reads SQVTM; CDR2 reads ANQGSEA. This CDR3 contains 12 residues. The CDR3 is CSVNGLNTEAFF. The CDR3 coding sequence is TGCAGCGTTAATGGACTGAACACTGAAGCTTTCTTT.

The chain recombines TRBV7-8 with TRBJ1-4; no clear D gene. The germline gives CDR1 SGHVS, CDR2 FQNEAQ. V lost 5 bases, J lost 3 bases, and 16 bases lay in between. There are 16 residues in the CDR3. The CDR3 nucleotides read TGTGCCAGCAGCCCCCACCCAGGACGGTCTAATGAAAAACTGTTTTTT. This translates into CASSPHPGRSNEKLFF.

The chain carries TRBV21-1 and TRBJ2-7; TRBD2, the table's D call, was not compared with the DNA. TRBV21-1 is a listed pseudogene. This CDR3 contains 15 residues. The chain's CDR3 is CASSRGLAGSYEQYF. The CDR3 DNA sequence: TGTGCCAGCAGCCGGGGACTAGCGGGGTCCTACGAGCAGTACTTC.

J is TRBJ1-1 and V is TRBV5-8; a possible D gene is TRBD1 (5 bases). V lost 4 bases to trimming and J lost 0 bases, with 16 bases between them. Germline CDR1 SGHTS, CDR2 YDEGEE. This CDR3 is 16 amino acids long. The CDR3: CASSRRDVMMNTEAFF. For the CDR3, the DNA is TGTGCCAGCAGCCGCCGGGACGTAATGATGAACACTGAAGCTTTCTTT.

This chain connects TRBV18 to TRBJ2-2; D not resolved. The germline V gene encodes CDR1 KGHSH and CDR2 LQKENI. This CDR3 spans 17 amino acids. Between the trimmed V and J ends, which lost 3 bases and 4 bases, there was a span of 18 bases. The CDR3 DNA sequence: TGTGCCAGCTCACCGACGAGCGCCCTATTAGGCACCGGGGAGCTGTTTTTT. This codes for CASSPTSALLGTGELFF.

This clone was recorded only once. V is TRBV28 and J is TRBJ1-1; no definite D call. CDR1 is MDHEN, CDR2 SYDVKM, per germline. V gave up 2 bases and J gave up 11 bases, with 18 bases separating them. There are 14 residues in the CDR3. CDR3 loop: CASSLAPGLWEAFF. The CDR3 nucleotides read TGTGCCAGCAGTTTAGCTCCAGGACTCTGGGAGGCTTTCTTT.

The genes are TRBV5-4 and TRBJ1-2, with unresolved D. CDR3 length: 13 residues. Trimming shortened V by 4 bases and J by 3 bases, and 10 bases separated the two germline ends. Germline loops: CDR1 SGHNT, CDR2 YYREEE (reference sequence). The DNA of the CDR3 is TGTGCCAGCAGCGGCGTCCGGGACTATGGCTACACCTTC. As protein: CASSGVRDYGYTF.

This clone was found once. The J gene is TRBJ1-2, the V gene TRBV29-1, with 8 positions matching TRBD1. The CDR3 contains 12 residues. The trim removed 5 bases at V and 6 bases at J, leaving 5 bases unmatched. Per germline, CDR1 SQVTM and CDR2 ANQGSEA. The CDR3 DNA is TGCAGCGTTTCCCAGGGGGCTGATGGCTACACCTTC. Protein: CSVSQGADGYTF.

This CDR3 is CASSLTPHRGLNQPQHF. CDR3 in DNA: TGTGCCAGCAGTTTGACCCCGCACAGGGGTTTGAATCAGCCCCAGCATTTT. The rearrangement links TRBV28 to TRBJ1-5, with TRBD1 matching over 7 bases. The trim removed 3 bases at V and 4 bases at J, leaving 12 bases unmatched. The germline CDR1 and CDR2 sequences are MDHEN and SYDVKM. This CDR3 comprises 17 residues. Looking up the rest from reference TRBV28 and TRBJ1-5 gives the full variable domain: DVKVTQSSRYLVKRTGEKVFLECVQDMDHENMFWYRQDPGLGLRLIYFSYDVKMKEKGDIPEGYSVSREKKERFSLILESASTNQTSMYLCASSLTPHRGLNQPQHFGDGTRLSIL.

The genes are TRBV19 and TRBJ1-2; 8 bases fit TRBD1. V gave up 4 bases and J gave up 2 bases; unmatched junction bases: 3. Looked up from germline, CDR1 is LNHDA and CDR2 is SQIVND (reference sequence). CDR3 length: 14 residues. CDR3 in DNA: TGTGCCAGTAGTAAACAGGGGGAGAACTATGGCTACACCTTC. This codes for CASSKQGENYGYTF.

The rearrangement links TRBV5-4 to TRBJ1-1, with a tentative D call TRBD1 (5 bases). Germline V gene data show CDR1 as SGHNT and CDR2 as YYREEE (reference sequence). The V end lost 4 bases, the J end lost 0 bases, and 13 bases lay between the germline ends. CDR3 size: 15 residues. In DNA form, the CDR3 reads TGTGCCAGCAGCGTGGTAGAGGGGATGAACACTGAAGCTTTCTTT. Translating it yields CASSVVEGMNTEAFF.

The chain has TRBV5-1 and TRBJ1-2, with 8 nucleotides matching TRBD1. The length of the CDR3 is 15 residues. Germline trimming cut 3 bases from V and 4 bases from J; bases unmatched to any gene: 8. The germline gives CDR1 SGHRS, CDR2 YFSETQ. As DNA, the CDR3 is TGCGCCAGCAGCTCTTTGGACAGGGCCTCCTATGGCTACACCTTC. The encoded protein is CASSSLDRASYGYTF.

J is TRBJ1-2 and V is TRBV7-2; D gene uncertain. Germline CDR1 SGHTA, CDR2 FQGNSA. The CDR3 consists of 15 residues. Between the trimmed V and J ends, which lost 0 bases and 8 bases, there was a span of 16 bases. The CDR3 sequence is CASSLAGPLVGGYTF. Here the CDR3 DNA reads TGTGCCAGCAGCTTAGCAGGGCCCCTCGTCGGCGGCTACACCTTC.

Remarks on this clone: Compared with germline, one end of the junction differs, possibly owing to a read error. This chain links TRBV18 with TRBJ1-1; D gene unclear. From germline, CDR1 is KGHSH and CDR2 LQKENI. The CDR3 covers 15 residues. The DNA for the CDR3 is TGTGTCAGCTCACCTACAGCCTCGGTGAACACTGAAGCTTTCTTT. As protein: CVSSPTASVNTEAFF.

The J gene is TRBJ2-7, the V gene TRBV27; D is perhaps TRBD2 (5 bases). In germline, CDR1 is MNHEY, CDR2 SMNVEV (reference sequence). The CDR3 is 13 residues long. V gave up 6 bases and J gave up 6 bases, with 15 bases separating them. The DNA for the CDR3 is TGTGCCAGCAGCTTAGGGTCTAGCCGCGAGCAGTACTTC. Translated: CASSLGSSREQYF.

The chain is built from TRBV7-9 and TRBJ2-7, with D possibly TRBD2 on 6 matching bases. This CDR3 comprises 11 residues. Germline lookup yields CDR1 SEHNR and CDR2 FQNEAQ (reference sequence). Trimming shortened V by 10 bases and J by 2 bases, and 9 bases separated the two germline ends. The CDR3 sequence is CAIPGAYEQYF. CDR3 nucleotides: TGTGCCATCCCGGGGGCCTACGAGCAGTACTTC.

This chain's CDR3 is CASSDGPYGFQPQHF. Here the CDR3 DNA reads TGTGCCAGCAGTGACGGGCCTTATGGGTTTCAGCCCCAGCATTTT. V and J are TRBV6-1 and TRBJ1-5; D unclear. The V end was cut by 3 bases, the J end by 6 bases, with 15 bases between. CDR1 MNHNS and CDR2 SASEGT come from the germline V gene. The CDR3 extends over 15 amino acids.

The V and J genes are TRBV5-1 and TRBJ2-7; 9 bases fit TRBD2. V lost 0 bases, J lost 2 bases, and 3 bases stayed unmatched. The CDR3 consists of 15 residues. From germline, CDR1 is SGHRS and CDR2 YFSETQ. The CDR3 loop is CASSLEREAPYEQYF. The CDR3 nucleotides are TGCGCCAGCAGCTTGGAGCGGGAGGCTCCCTACGAGCAGTACTTC.

The chain combines TRBV15 with TRBJ1-5; D remains unclear. V lost 4 bases to trimming and J lost 5 bases, with 12 bases between them. This CDR3 contains 14 residues. Per the germline V gene, CDR1 is LNHNV and CDR2 is YYDKDF (reference sequence). CDR3 coding DNA: TGTGCCACCAGCACAGAGTTGGGAGATCAGCCCCAGCATTTT. Translating it yields CATSTELGDQPQHF.

V usage is TRBV9 and J usage is TRBJ2-1; 7 bases match TRBD2. Per germline, CDR1 SGDLS and CDR2 YYNGEE. The J segment lost 5 bases and the V segment lost 2 bases, leaving 4 bases of the junction unmatched. The CDR3 consists of 14 residues. For the CDR3, the DNA is TGTGCCAGCAGCGTCCTAGCGGAAAACAATGAGCAGTTCTTC. Translating gives CASSVLAENNEQFF.

The gene calls are TRBV28 and TRBJ1-4; D not resolved. This CDR3 region has 14 residues. Germline V gene sequence: CDR1 MDHEN, CDR2 SYDVKM. V was shortened by 7 bases and J by 7 bases, with 16 bases between the two germline ends. The CDR3: CASKGPGWGEKLFF. The CDR3 DNA sequence: TGTGCCAGCAAAGGCCCAGGCTGGGGTGAAAAACTGTTTTTT. Complete variable domain (other parts from reference TRBV28 and TRBJ1-4): DVKVTQSSRYLVKRTGEKVFLECVQDMDHENMFWYRQDPGLGLRLIYFSYDVKMKEKGDIPEGYSVSREKKERFSLILESASTNQTSMYLCASKGPGWGEKLFFGSGTQLSVL.

The chain combines TRBV2 with TRBJ2-1; D unresolved. The V end lost 1 base, the J end lost 7 bases, and 2 bases lay between the germline ends. The CDR3 consists of 11 residues. Germline-derived CDR1 and CDR2 are SNHLY and FYNNEI. Here the CDR3 reads CASSEVNEQFF. The DNA for the CDR3 is TGTGCCAGCAGTGAAGTGAATGAGCAGTTCTTC.

The CDR3 DNA is TGTGCCAGCAGGGGCGGTGCTAGCGATGAGCAGTTCTTC. It translates to CASRGGASDEQFF. This chain connects TRBV27 to TRBJ2-1, with a tentative D call TRBD2 (6 bases). The germline V and J ends were trimmed by 6 bases and 8 bases, with 14 bases remaining between them. The CDR3 has 13 amino acids. Per germline, CDR1 MNHEY and CDR2 SMNVEV (reference sequence).

The chain links TRBV19 to TRBJ2-7; no firm D call. The germline gives CDR1 LNHDA, CDR2 SQIVND (reference sequence). CDR3 size: 12 residues. V was shortened by 5 bases and J by 1 base, with 6 bases between the two germline ends. The CDR3 is CASSSSSYEQYF. CDR3 nucleotides: TGTGCCAGTAGTTCTAGTTCCTACGAGCAGTACTTC.

This chain connects TRBV7-2 to TRBJ2-5; the match to TRBD1 covers 10 bases. The CDR3 totals 15 residues. The junction had 7 bases not matched to a gene; V was cut back by 5 bases and J by 4 bases. Germline CDR1 SGHTA, CDR2 FQGNSA. CDR3 sequence: CASSLRTGGPETQYF. CDR3 nucleotides: TGTGCCAGCAGCCTCCGGACAGGGGGTCCAGAGACCCAGTACTTC.